One and the same sample provided the 27 T cell receptor beta chains below, sequenced in a study of blood T cell repertoires in COVID-19. Generated by immunoSEQ multiplex PCR, the TCRdb table keeps only in-frame clones and is missing some. The sample shows 210,000 or so clones, roughly 90% of them seen only once. The sequenced sample consisted of peripheral blood. Receptors were obtained from a man aged 35-49 years with acute or convalescent COVID-19.

The chain joins TRBV16 to TRBJ1-3; D is possibly TRBD1 (5 bases). CDR1 KGHSY and CDR2 FQNENV come from the germline V gene. The CDR3 has 16 amino acids. Trimming shortened V by 4 bases and J by 0 bases, and 13 bases separated the two germline ends. In DNA, the CDR3 is TGTGCCAGCAGCCGGACGGGGGTAGGCTCTGGAAACACCATATATTTT. This codes for CASSRTGVGSGNTIYF.

This sequence joins TRBV7-2 and TRBJ2-7, with TRBD1 identical over 11 bases. Germline CDR1 and CDR2: SGHTA and FQGNSA. The V segment lost 5 bases and the J segment 3 bases; nucleotides outside the gene matches: 6. The CDR3 totals 15 residues. The CDR3 DNA is TGTGCCAGCAGCCAGGACAGGGGGCTTGGCTACGAGCAGTACTTC. Protein: CASSQDRGLGYEQYF.

This sequence joins TRBV11-2 and TRBJ2-1; 9 positions match TRBD2. Per the germline V gene, CDR1 is SGHAT and CDR2 is FQNNGV. The CDR3 is 16 residues long. The ends lost 2 bases at V and 1 base at J; junction bases unmatched: 3. The chain's CDR3 is CASSLIAGESYNEQFF. DNA for the CDR3: TGTGCCAGCAGCTTAATAGCGGGGGAGTCCTACAATGAGCAGTTCTTC. The whole variable domain, filled in from reference TRBV11-2 and TRBJ2-1, reads EAGVAQSPRYKIIEKRQSVAFWCNPISGHATLYWYQQILGQGPKLLIQFQNNGVVDDSQLPKDRFSAERLKGVDSTLKIQPAKLEDSAVYLCASSLIAGESYNEQFFGPGTRLTVL.

V is TRBV28 and J is TRBJ2-4, with a tentative D call TRBD2 (5 bases). The ends were cut back, 2 bases at V and 1 base at J, with 12 bases in the middle. Germline V lookup: CDR1 MDHEN, CDR2 SYDVKM. The CDR3 covers 16 residues. The CDR3 region has the DNA TGTGCCAGCAGTTTAATGCTAGCATCGGCCAAAAACATTCAGTACTTC. Its translation: CASSLMLASAKNIQYF. The full variable domain, rest sourced from reference TRBV28 and TRBJ2-4, is DVKVTQSSRYLVKRTGEKVFLECVQDMDHENMFWYRQDPGLGLRLIYFSYDVKMKEKGDIPEGYSVSREKKERFSLILESASTNQTSMYLCASSLMLASAKNIQYFGAGTRLSVL.

The chain uses TRBV3-1 (or the pseudogene TRBV3-2) and TRBJ2-4; 8 bases line up with TRBD1. The CDR3 length is 12 residues. The V segment lost 5 bases and the J segment 8 bases; nucleotides outside the gene matches: 2. The germline CDR1 and CDR2 sequences are LGHDT and YNNKEL (reference sequence). CDR3 coding DNA: TGTGCCAGCAGCATCAGGGGGCACATTCAGTACTTC. Its translation is CASSIRGHIQYF.

This rearrangement joins TRBV3-1 (or the pseudogene TRBV3-2) to TRBJ2-2, with 14 bases aligning to TRBD2. Germline V gene lookup returns CDR1 LGHDT and CDR2 YNNKEL (reference sequence). Trimming at V came to 4 bases and at J to 3 bases, leaving 4 bases not matched to a gene. CDR3 length equals 17 residues. The CDR3: CASSRTSGGRDTGELFF. DNA of the CDR3: TGTGCCAGCAGCCGGACTAGCGGGGGGCGGGACACCGGGGAGCTGTTTTTT.

The rearrangement links TRBV19 to TRBJ1-5; 7 bases map to TRBD1. The CDR3 length is 17 residues. Per germline, CDR1 LNHDA and CDR2 SQIVND (reference sequence). V lost 6 bases to trimming and J lost 0 bases; unmatched junction nucleotides: 11. The CDR3 loop reads CASRDLQGVYSNQPQHF. Written as DNA, the CDR3 is TGTGCCAGTAGAGACCTCCAGGGGGTGTATAGCAATCAGCCCCAGCATTTT.

Regarding this clone: This sample includes further DNA sequences coding for the same CDR3. The V and J genes are TRBV2 and TRBJ2-2; D possibly corresponds to TRBD1 (5 bases). This CDR3 spans 13 amino acids. The V and J ends lost 6 bases and 1 base respectively, with 6 bases between them. From germline, CDR1 is SNHLY and CDR2 FYNNEI. CDR3 in amino acids: CASSGQNTGELFF. In nucleotides, the CDR3 is TGTGCCAGCAGCGGACAGAACACCGGGGAGCTGTTTTTT.

This clone is a singleton in its sample. The chain carries TRBV5-1 and TRBJ1-2; no clear D. The germline gives CDR1 SGHRS, CDR2 YFSETQ. Trimming pared 0 bases from V and 0 bases from J, leaving 6 bases between. The CDR3 loop spans 14 amino acids. CDR3 loop: CASSLETPNYGYTF. The CDR3, as DNA: TGCGCCAGCAGCTTGGAGACACCTAACTATGGCTACACCTTC.

The chain recombines TRBV5-6 with TRBJ1-3, with TRBD1 matching 7 bases. There are 14 residues in the CDR3. Germline V lookup: CDR1 SGHDT, CDR2 YYEEEE. V was pared by 4 bases and J by 3 bases, with 4 bases of the junction left unmatched. The CDR3 DNA reads as TGTGCCAGCAGCAGGGGGCTGAATGGAAACACCATATATTTT. It specifies CASSRGLNGNTIYF.

The rearrangement joins TRBV4-1 to TRBJ2-7, with D possibly TRBD2 on 6 matching bases. The CDR3 consists of 15 residues. Germline assignment: CDR1 MGHRA and CDR2 YSYEKL. The ends were cut back, 0 bases at V and 2 bases at J, with 11 bases in the middle. CDR3 DNA sequence: TGCGCCAGCAGCCAAGAAAGCGGGTACGCCTACGAGCAGTACTTC. Translating it yields CASSQESGYAYEQYF.

CDR3 nucleotides: TGTGCCAGCAGCCCATCACAGGGGCAGCGGGAAAAACTGTTTTTT. Protein product: CASSPSQGQREKLFF. The V call is TRBV7-9, the J call TRBJ1-4; the match to TRBD1 covers 7 bases. The germline gives CDR1 SEHNR, CDR2 FQNEAQ (reference sequence). The trim removed 5 bases at V and 8 bases at J, leaving 11 bases unmatched. The length of the CDR3 is 15 residues. The full variable domain, rest sourced from reference TRBV7-9 and TRBJ1-4, is DTGVSQNPRHKITKRGQNVTFRCDPISEHNRLYWYRQTLGQGPEFLTYFQNEAQLEKSRLLSDRFSAERPKGSFSTLEIQRTEQGDSAMYLCASSPSQGQREKLFFGSGTQLSVL.

The genes are TRBV30 and TRBJ1-2; D is ambiguous. This CDR3 comprises 14 residues. Germline V gene sequence: CDR1 GTSNPN, CDR2 SVGIG (reference sequence). Trimming cost V 1 base and J 8 bases, with 17 bases left between them. The CDR3 protein is CAWSGEKKHFGYTF. In nucleotides, the CDR3 is TGTGCCTGGAGTGGCGAAAAAAAGCACTTCGGCTACACCTTC.

The chain joins TRBV4-3 to TRBJ1-2; 7 bases match TRBD1. This CDR3 has 13 residues. The V gene end was trimmed by 4 bases and the J gene end by 8 bases; junction bases not matched to a gene: 7. CDR1 is LGHNA and CDR2 is YSLEER in the germline V gene. The CDR3 reads CASSRNTGDGYTF. For the CDR3, the DNA is TGCGCCAGCAGCCGCAACACAGGGGACGGCTACACCTTC.

The V and J genes are TRBV19 and TRBJ2-2, with 8 bases lining up with TRBD2. The germline gives CDR1 LNHDA, CDR2 SQIVND (reference sequence). Trimming at V came to 5 bases and at J to 7 bases, leaving 12 bases not matched to a gene. The CDR3 sequence is 16 residues long. The chain's CDR3 is CASSFRLAWEDGELFF. In DNA, the CDR3 is TGTGCCAGTAGTTTCCGACTAGCGTGGGAGGACGGGGAGCTGTTTTTT.

The chain joins TRBV3-1 (or the pseudogene TRBV3-2) to TRBJ2-3, with D perhaps matching TRBD2 (7 bases). Germline assignment: CDR1 LGHDT and CDR2 YNNKEL (reference sequence). Trimming removed 4 bases from V and 1 base from J, with 18 bases in between. The CDR3 length is 17 residues. The CDR3 DNA is TGTGCCAGCAGCCCTCCCGGGGGGCGGCATGGCACAGATACGCAGTATTTT. It is translated as CASSPPGGRHGTDTQYF.

To note about this clone: The sample holds other DNA sequences that translate to the same CDR3. The gene calls are TRBV3-1 (or the pseudogene TRBV3-2) and TRBJ2-7; 9 positions match TRBD1. J was trimmed by 4 bases and V by 4 bases; bases with no gene match: 5. The V gene's germline CDR1 is LGHDT and CDR2 YNNKEL (reference sequence). The CDR3 has 14 amino acids. CDR3 nucleotides: TGTGCCAGCAGCCTGCGACAGGGGGGATACGAGCAGTACTTC. Protein product: CASSLRQGGYEQYF.

This rearrangement joins TRBV5-1 to TRBJ1-6, with 7 bases matching TRBD1. Germline loops: CDR1 SGHRS, CDR2 YFSETQ. V gave up 0 bases and J gave up 10 bases; unmatched junction bases: 10. The CDR3 spans 16 residues. The CDR3 sequence: CASSLGLTGERSPLHF. The CDR3 DNA reads TGCGCCAGCAGCTTGGGGCTCACAGGGGAACGGTCACCCCTCCACTTT. Looking up the rest from reference TRBV5-1 and TRBJ1-6 gives the full variable domain: KAGVTQTPRYLIKTRGQQVTLSCSPISGHRSVSWYQQTPGQGLQFLFEYFSETQRNKGNFPGRFSGRQFSNSRSEMNVSTLELGDSALYLCASSLGLTGERSPLHFGNGTRLTVT.

The rearrangement uses TRBV14 and TRBJ1-4; 7 bases map to TRBD1. In germline, CDR1 is SGHDN, CDR2 FVKESK. Trimming removed 2 bases from V and 0 bases from J; junction bases left unmatched: 15. The CDR3 sequence is 20 residues long. CDR3 nucleotide sequence: TGTGCCAGCAGCCAAACATTGGGATCCCGGACAGGCTCAACTAATGAAAAACTGTTTTTT. This encodes CASSQTLGSRTGSTNEKLFF.

The chain links TRBV5-1 to TRBJ1-1, with no clear D. The V end lost 0 bases, the J end lost 2 bases, and 5 bases lay between the germline ends. There are 13 residues in the CDR3. Looked up from germline, CDR1 is SGHRS and CDR2 is YFSETQ. DNA of the CDR3: TGCGCCAGCAGCTTGGCCAGTAACACTGAAGCTTTCTTT. Protein product: CASSLASNTEAFF. The full variable domain, its missing parts supplied by reference TRBV5-1 and TRBJ1-1, is KAGVTQTPRYLIKTRGQQVTLSCSPISGHRSVSWYQQTPGQGLQFLFEYFSETQRNKGNFPGRFSGRQFSNSRSEMNVSTLELGDSALYLCASSLASNTEAFFGQGTRLTVV.

Regarding this clone: The same CDR3 is also encoded by other DNA sequences in this sample. The V gene is TRBV7-9, the J gene TRBJ1-1, with D tentatively TRBD1 (6 bases). Looked up from germline, CDR1 is SEHNR and CDR2 is FQNEAQ (reference sequence). Trimming removed 0 bases from V and 1 base from J, with 9 bases in between. This CDR3 contains 15 residues. The CDR3 coding sequence is TGTGCCAGCAGCTTAGCGGGCAGGGGGAACACTGAAGCTTTCTTT. Its translation is CASSLAGRGNTEAFF. Full variable domain (outside the CDR3, taken from reference TRBV7-9 and TRBJ1-1): DTGVSQNPRHKITKRGQNVTFRCDPISEHNRLYWYRQTLGQGPEFLTYFQNEAQLEKSRLLSDRFSAERPKGSFSTLEIQRTEQGDSAMYLCASSLAGRGNTEAFFGQGTRLTVV.

This sequence joins TRBV9 and TRBJ1-1; possible D gene TRBD1, 6 bases. The CDR3 consists of 18 residues. V was clipped by 0 bases and J by 7 bases, with 25 bases between them. Germline loops: CDR1 SGDLS, CDR2 YYNGEE. The CDR3 reads CASSVGLVGGRRNNEAFF. CDR3 sequence (DNA): TGTGCCAGCAGCGTAGGACTCGTGGGGGGGCGAAGAAATAATGAAGCTTTCTTT.

The chain employs TRBV7-8 and TRBJ2-7, with TRBD1 matching over 8 bases. The CDR3 spans 17 residues. Germline V CDR1 and CDR2: SGHVS, FQNEAQ. The trim removed 2 bases at V and 4 bases at J, leaving 13 bases unmatched. For the CDR3, the DNA is TGTGCCAGCAGCTTACTTTCCCCAAGACAGGGGTGGTACGAGCAGTACTTC. Translation: CASSLLSPRQGWYEQYF.

The genes are TRBV6-2 or TRBV6-3 and TRBJ2-2, with 9 bases fitting TRBD1. Trimming took 2 bases from V and 3 from J; bases not matched to a gene: 13. The CDR3 contains 19 residues. Germline V gene sequence: CDR1 MNHEY, CDR2 SVGEGT. This chain's CDR3 is CASSYLSRDREVYTGELFF. DNA for the CDR3: TGTGCCAGCAGTTACCTGTCCCGGGACAGGGAGGTGTACACCGGGGAGCTGTTTTTT.

The chain combines TRBV5-1 with TRBJ1-1; no firm D call. Germline V gene lookup returns CDR1 SGHRS and CDR2 YFSETQ. Trimming took off 5 bases at V and 0 bases at J, with 14 bases between the two ends. This CDR3 spans 15 amino acids. The CDR3 here is CASREDGLMNTEAFF. For the CDR3, the DNA is TGCGCCAGCAGGGAGGACGGACTGATGAACACTGAAGCTTTCTTT.

The chain is built from TRBV10-2 and TRBJ1-2, with D possibly matching TRBD1 (6 bases). V lost 9 bases and J lost 8, with 19 bases in between. The length of the CDR3 is 13 residues. Germline V gene lookup returns CDR1 WSHSY and CDR2 SAAADI. CDR3 residues: CASSPGARGGYTF. CDR3 nucleotide sequence: TGCGCCAGTAGCCCAGGGGCCCGAGGGGGCTACACCTTC.

The chain carries TRBV13 and TRBJ1-3; D not certain. The CDR3 sequence is 17 residues long. V lost 1 base, J lost 4 bases, and 17 bases lay in between. Germline V gene lookup returns CDR1 PRHDT and CDR2 FYEKMQ (reference sequence). The CDR3 nucleotides read TGTGCCAGCAGCTTAGCGGTCGAGGAACCCTTCGGAAACACCATATATTTT. Amino acid sequence: CASSLAVEEPFGNTIYF.